This T cell receptor beta chain was observed in a study of neoadjuvant anti-PD-1 for oral cavity cancer. The overall study: Patients without progression got a fourth dose around day 43. General observations from the study: Treg/Th17 ratio rose with pretreatment blood and fell with post-treatment tumor TCRbeta clonality.

On this clone: Its antigen is currently unknown.

V shed 1 base and J shed 3 bases, with 22 bases lying between them. Germline CDR1 and CDR2: LNHDA and SQIVND (reference sequence). The length of the CDR3 is 18 residues. Assay: immunoSEQ multiplex PCR; the TCRdb copy retains only in-frame clones and omits some. The sample shows about 14,000 clones, roughly 74% of them seen only once. Cohort: HPV-negative, locally advanced oral cavity squamous cell carcinoma patients. The chain uses TRBV19 and TRBJ2-7, with D unclear. The clonotype originates from a person aged 35-79 years with oral cavity squamous cell carcinoma. The starting material was PBMCs, obtained before nivolumab (anti-PD-1) treatment. CDR3 loop: CASSIVSPGSSSIYEQYF. Here the CDR3 DNA reads TGTGCCAGTAGTATAGTTTCTCCGGGCTCTAGTTCGATCTACGAGCAGTACTTC.